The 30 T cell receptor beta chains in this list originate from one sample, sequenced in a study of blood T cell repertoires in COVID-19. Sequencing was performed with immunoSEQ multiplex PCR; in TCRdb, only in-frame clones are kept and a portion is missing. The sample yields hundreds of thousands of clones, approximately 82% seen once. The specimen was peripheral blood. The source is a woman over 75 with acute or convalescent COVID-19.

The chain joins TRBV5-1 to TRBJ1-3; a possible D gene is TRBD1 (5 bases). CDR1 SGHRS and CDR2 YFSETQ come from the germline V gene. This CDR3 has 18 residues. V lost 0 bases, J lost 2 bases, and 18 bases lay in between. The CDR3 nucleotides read TGCGCCAGCAGCTTGGCCGGTGGGCAGGGAGGAACTGGAAACACCATATATTTT. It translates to CASSLAGGQGGTGNTIYF.

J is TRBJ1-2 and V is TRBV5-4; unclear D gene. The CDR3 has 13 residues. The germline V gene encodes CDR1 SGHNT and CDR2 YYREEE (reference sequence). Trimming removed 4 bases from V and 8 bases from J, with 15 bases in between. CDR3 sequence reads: CASSPITSGGYTF. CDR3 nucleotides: TGTGCCAGCAGCCCCATTACCTCTGGCGGCTACACCTTC.

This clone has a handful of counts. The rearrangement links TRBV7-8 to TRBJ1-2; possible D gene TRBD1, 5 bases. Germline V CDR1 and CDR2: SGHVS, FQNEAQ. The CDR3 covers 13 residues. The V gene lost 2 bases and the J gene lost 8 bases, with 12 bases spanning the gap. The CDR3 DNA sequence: TGTGCCAGCAGCTTACGAGGAACAGGAGGCTACACCTTC. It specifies CASSLRGTGGYTF.

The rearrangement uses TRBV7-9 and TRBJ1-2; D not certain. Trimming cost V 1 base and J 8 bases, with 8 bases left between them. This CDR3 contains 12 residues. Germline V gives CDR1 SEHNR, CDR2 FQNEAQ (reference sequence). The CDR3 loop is CASSLGGVGYTF. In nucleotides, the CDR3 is TGTGCCAGCAGCTTAGGGGGAGTCGGCTACACCTTC. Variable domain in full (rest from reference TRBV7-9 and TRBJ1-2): DTGVSQNPRHKITKRGQNVTFRCDPISEHNRLYWYRQTLGQGPEFLTYFQNEAQLEKSRLLSDRFSAERPKGSFSTLEIQRTEQGDSAMYLCASSLGGVGYTFGSGTRLTVV.

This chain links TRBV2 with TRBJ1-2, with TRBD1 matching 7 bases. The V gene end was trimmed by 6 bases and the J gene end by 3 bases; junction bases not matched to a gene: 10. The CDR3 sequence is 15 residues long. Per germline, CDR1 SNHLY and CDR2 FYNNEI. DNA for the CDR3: TGTGCCAGCAGGGTAGGGGGCCATTCTGACTATGGCTACACCTTC. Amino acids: CASRVGGHSDYGYTF. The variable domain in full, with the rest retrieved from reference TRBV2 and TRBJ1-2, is EPEVTQTPSHQVTQMGQEVILRCVPISNHLYFYWYRQILGQKVEFLVSFYNNEISEKSEIFDDQFSVERPDGSNFTLKIRSTKLEDSAMYFCASRVGGHSDYGYTFGSGTRLTVV.

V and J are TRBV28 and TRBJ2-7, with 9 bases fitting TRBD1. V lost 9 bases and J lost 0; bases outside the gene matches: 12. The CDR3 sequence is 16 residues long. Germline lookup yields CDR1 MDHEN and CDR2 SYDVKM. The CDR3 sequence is CASLQGAGRNSYEQYF. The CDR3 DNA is TGTGCCAGTCTACAGGGGGCGGGCAGGAACTCCTACGAGCAGTACTTC.

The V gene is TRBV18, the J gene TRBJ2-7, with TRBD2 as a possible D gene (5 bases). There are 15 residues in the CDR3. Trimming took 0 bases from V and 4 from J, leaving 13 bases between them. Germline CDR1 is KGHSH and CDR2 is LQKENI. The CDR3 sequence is CASSPPGVRGYEQYF. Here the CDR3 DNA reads TGTGCCAGCTCACCACCGGGTGTCCGGGGTTACGAGCAGTACTTC.

The CDR3 loop reads CSARRGKGTQYF. The DNA for the CDR3 is TGCAGCGCCCGCCGGGGGAAGGGGACCCAGTACTTC. This sequence joins TRBV29-1 and TRBJ2-5; possibly TRBD2 for D (6 bases). V was trimmed by 7 bases and J by 7 bases, leaving 16 bases between them. This CDR3 is built from 12 residues. The V gene's germline CDR1 is SQVTM and CDR2 ANQGSEA.

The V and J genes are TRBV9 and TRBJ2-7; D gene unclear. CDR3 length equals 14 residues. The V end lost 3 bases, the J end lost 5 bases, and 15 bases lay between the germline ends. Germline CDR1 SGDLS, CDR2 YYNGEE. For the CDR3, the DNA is TGTGCCAGCAGCGGAAACGTACTCTTCGACGAGCAGTACTTC. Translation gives CASSGNVLFDEQYF.

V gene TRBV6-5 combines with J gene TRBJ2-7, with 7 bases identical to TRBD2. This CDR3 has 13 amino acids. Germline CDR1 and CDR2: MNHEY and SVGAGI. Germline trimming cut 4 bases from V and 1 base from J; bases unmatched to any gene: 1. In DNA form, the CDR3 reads TGTGCCAGCAGTTCGGGAGGTTCCTACGAGCAGTACTTC. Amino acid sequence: CASSSGGSYEQYF.

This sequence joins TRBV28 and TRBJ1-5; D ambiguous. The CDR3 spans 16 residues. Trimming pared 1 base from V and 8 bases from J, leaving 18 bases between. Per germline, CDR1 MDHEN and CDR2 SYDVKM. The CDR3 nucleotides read TGTGCCAGCAGTTTATCCTATAGCCAGAATGAGAAGCCCCAGCATTTT. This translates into CASSLSYSQNEKPQHF.

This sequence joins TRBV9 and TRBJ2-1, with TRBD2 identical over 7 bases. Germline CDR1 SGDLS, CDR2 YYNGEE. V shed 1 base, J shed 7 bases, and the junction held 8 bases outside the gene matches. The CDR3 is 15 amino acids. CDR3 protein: CASSVTSEFVNEQFF. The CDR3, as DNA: TGTGCCAGCAGCGTAACTAGCGAGTTTGTGAATGAGCAGTTCTTC.

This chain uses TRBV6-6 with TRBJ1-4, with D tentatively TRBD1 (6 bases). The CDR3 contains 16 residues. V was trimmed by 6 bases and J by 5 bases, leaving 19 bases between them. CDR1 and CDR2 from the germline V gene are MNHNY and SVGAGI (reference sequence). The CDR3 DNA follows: TGTGCCAGCAGCAAAGGACAGCCCTGGGAGAATGAAAAACTGTTTTTT. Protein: CASSKGQPWENEKLFF.

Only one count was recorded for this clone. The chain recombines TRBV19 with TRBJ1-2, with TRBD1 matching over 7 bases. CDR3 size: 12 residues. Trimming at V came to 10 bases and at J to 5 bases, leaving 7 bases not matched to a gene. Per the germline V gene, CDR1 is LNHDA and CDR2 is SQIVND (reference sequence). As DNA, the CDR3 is TGTGCCACCGCCGACAGGGCATATGGCTACACCTTC. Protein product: CATADRAYGYTF.

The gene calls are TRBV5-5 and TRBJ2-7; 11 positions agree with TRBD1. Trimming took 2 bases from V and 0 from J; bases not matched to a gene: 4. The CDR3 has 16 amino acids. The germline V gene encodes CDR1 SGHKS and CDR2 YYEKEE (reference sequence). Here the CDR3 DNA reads TGTGCCAGCAGCTTCGGGACAGGGGGATCCTCCTACGAGCAGTACTTC. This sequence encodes CASSFGTGGSSYEQYF.

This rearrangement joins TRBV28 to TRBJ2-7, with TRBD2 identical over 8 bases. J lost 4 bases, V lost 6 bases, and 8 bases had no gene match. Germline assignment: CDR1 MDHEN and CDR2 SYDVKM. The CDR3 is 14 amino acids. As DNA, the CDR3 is TGTGCCAGCAGGGAGGTTAGCGGGGTATACGAGCAGTACTTC. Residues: CASREVSGVYEQYF.

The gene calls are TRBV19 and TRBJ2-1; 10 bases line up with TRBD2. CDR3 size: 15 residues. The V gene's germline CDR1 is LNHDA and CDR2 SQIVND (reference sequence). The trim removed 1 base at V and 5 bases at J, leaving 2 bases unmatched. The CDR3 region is CASSIVSGGNNEQFF. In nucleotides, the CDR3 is TGTGCCAGTAGTATAGTTAGCGGGGGGAACAATGAGCAGTTCTTC.

The CDR3 region has the DNA TGCGCCAGCAGCCCCCTCAACAGGTTACAAGAGACCCAGTACTTC. Its protein is CASSPLNRLQETQYF. This chain uses TRBV5-1 with TRBJ2-5; TRBD1 is a possible D gene (5 bases). The CDR3 extends over 15 amino acids. Germline V lookup: CDR1 SGHRS, CDR2 YFSETQ. Trimming took off 4 bases at V and 2 bases at J, with 15 bases between the two ends.

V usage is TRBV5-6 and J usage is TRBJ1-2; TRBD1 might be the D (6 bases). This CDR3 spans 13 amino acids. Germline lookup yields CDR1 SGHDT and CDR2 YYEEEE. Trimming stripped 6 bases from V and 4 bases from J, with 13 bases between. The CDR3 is CASTEWGLYGYTF. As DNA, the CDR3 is TGTGCCAGCACAGAATGGGGGCTCTATGGCTACACCTTC. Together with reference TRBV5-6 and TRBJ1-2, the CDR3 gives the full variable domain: DAGVTQSPTHLIKTRGQQVTLRCSPKSGHDTVSWYQQALGQGPQFIFQYYEEEERQRGNFPDRFSGHQFPNYSSELNVNALLLGDSALYLCASTEWGLYGYTFGSGTRLTVV.

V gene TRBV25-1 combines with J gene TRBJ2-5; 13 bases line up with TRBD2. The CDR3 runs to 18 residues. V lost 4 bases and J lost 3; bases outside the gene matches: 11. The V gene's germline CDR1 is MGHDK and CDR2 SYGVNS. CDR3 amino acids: CASSGRGLAGWREETQYF. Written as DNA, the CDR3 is TGTGCCAGCAGTGGGCGGGGACTAGCGGGATGGAGGGAAGAGACCCAGTACTTC.

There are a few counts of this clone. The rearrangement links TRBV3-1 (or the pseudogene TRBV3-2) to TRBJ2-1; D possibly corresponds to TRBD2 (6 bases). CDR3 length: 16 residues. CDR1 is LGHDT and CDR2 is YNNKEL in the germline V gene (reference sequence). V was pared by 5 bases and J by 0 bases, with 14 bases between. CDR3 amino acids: CASSKGAGSSYNEQFF. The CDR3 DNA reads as TGTGCCAGCAGCAAAGGGGCGGGAAGCTCCTACAATGAGCAGTTCTTC.

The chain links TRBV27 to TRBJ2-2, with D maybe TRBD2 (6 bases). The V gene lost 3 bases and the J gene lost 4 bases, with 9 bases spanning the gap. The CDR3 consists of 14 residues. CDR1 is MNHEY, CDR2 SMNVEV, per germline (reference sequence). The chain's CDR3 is CASSFGGGTGELFF. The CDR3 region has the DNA TGTGCCAGCAGTTTCGGGGGAGGCACCGGGGAGCTGTTTTTT.

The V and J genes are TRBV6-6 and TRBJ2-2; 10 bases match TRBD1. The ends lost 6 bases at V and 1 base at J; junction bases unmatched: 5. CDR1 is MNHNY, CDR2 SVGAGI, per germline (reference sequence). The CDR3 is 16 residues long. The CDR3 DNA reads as TGTGCCAGCAGCAACGACAGGGGGCGGAACACCGGGGAGCTGTTTTTT. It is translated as CASSNDRGRNTGELFF.

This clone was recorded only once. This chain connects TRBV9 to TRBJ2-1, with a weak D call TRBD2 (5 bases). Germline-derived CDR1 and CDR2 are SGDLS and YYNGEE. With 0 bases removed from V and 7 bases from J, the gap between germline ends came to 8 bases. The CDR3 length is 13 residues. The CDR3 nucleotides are TGTGCCAGCAGCGTAGGGAGGTTAAATGAGCAGTTCTTC. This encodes CASSVGRLNEQFF.

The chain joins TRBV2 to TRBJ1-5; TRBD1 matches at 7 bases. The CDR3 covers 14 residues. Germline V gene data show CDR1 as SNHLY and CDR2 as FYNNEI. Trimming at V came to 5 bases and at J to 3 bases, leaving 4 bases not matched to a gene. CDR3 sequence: CASSRQGLNQPQHF. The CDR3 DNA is TGTGCCAGCAGTCGACAGGGACTCAATCAGCCCCAGCATTTT.

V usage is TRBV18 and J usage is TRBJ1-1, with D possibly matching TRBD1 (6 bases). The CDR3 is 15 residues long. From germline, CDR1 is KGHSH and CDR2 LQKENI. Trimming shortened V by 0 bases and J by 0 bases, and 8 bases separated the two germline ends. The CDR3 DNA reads TGTGCCAGCTCACCACCCCAGGGGATGAACACTGAAGCTTTCTTT. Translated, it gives CASSPPQGMNTEAFF. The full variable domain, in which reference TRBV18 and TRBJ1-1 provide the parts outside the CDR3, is NAGVMQNPRHLVRRRGQEARLRCSPMKGHSHVYWYRQLPEEGLKFMVYLQKENIIDESGMPKERFSAEFPKEGPSILRIQQVVRGDSAAYFCASSPPQGMNTEAFFGQGTRLTVV.

The DNA for the CDR3 is TGTGCCAGCAGGGGACAGGGGGCGGTGGACTATGGCTACACCTTC. It is translated as CASRGQGAVDYGYTF. V and J are TRBV7-9 and TRBJ1-2; 12 bases agree with TRBD1. With 6 bases clipped from V and 3 bases from J, the junction kept 5 bases outside the gene matches. The CDR3 totals 15 residues. Germline V gene sequence: CDR1 SEHNR, CDR2 FQNEAQ (reference sequence).

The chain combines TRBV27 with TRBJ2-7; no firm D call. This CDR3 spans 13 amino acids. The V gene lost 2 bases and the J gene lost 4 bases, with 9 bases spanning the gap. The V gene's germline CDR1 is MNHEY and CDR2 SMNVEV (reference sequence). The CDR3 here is CASSLKDTYEQYF. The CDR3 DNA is TGTGCCAGCAGTTTAAAAGACACATACGAGCAGTACTTC.

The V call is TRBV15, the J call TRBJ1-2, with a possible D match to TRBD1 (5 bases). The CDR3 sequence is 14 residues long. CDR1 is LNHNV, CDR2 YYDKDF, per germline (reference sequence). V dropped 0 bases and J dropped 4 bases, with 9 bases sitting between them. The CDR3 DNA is TGTGCCACCAGCAGAGAGGGGACTTCCTATGGCTACACCTTC. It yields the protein CATSREGTSYGYTF.

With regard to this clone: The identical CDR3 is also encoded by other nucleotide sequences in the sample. CDR3 protein: CASSQVGGLAFF. The CDR3 coding sequence is TGTGCCAGCAGCCAAGTGGGGGGGTTAGCTTTCTTT. This sequence joins TRBV3-1 (or the pseudogene TRBV3-2) and TRBJ1-1, with D perhaps TRBD1 (5 bases). The CDR3 length is 12 residues. The V and J ends lost 1 base and 10 bases respectively, with 10 bases between them. Looked up from germline, CDR1 is LGHDT and CDR2 is YNNKEL (reference sequence).